This T cell receptor beta chain derives from a study of cytomegalovirus exposure and HLA in healthy donors (dated by TCRdb to 2017 to 2019). Background on the whole study: In an earlier analysis of 450 to 750 of the donors, around 300 Gb of sequence data and some 120 million unique TCR beta sequences from approximately 180 million T cells were reported. The study profiled the T cell repertoires of 500 to 800 subjects by immunosequencing and related them to cytomegalovirus serostatus. The genetic ancestry cluster associated with self-reported Caucasian donors included around 76% of the roughly 400 genotyped donors. Alongside the repertoire data, information on donor age, sex, ethnicity and CMV serostatus was compiled. An earlier analysis of about 600 of the donors used high-throughput TCR beta sequencing to judge whether each TCR beta V gene segment behaved as functional or pseudogenic. Genome-wide SNP genotypes for about 60% of the roughly 670 donors were used in a later genetic analysis, which treated that subset as a discovery cohort. The study combined high-throughput TCR immunosequencing, statistical association of individual TCRs with disease status, and machine learning to predict cytomegalovirus infection status. Across about 370 genotyped donors of the cohort, an average of roughly 250,000 unique TCR beta nucleotide sequences per donor were sequenced, and roughly 17% of those sequences were non-productive. Besides the first cohort of roughly 700 subjects, a separate validation cohort made up of 120 or so different subjects was used. Five DR-DQ haplotypes were handled as single units for association and clustering because linkage in the cohort was strong. HLA typing included class I and class II loci at four-digit resolution. Approximately 300 gigabases of sequencing data and 78 million or so unique TCR sequences were included in an early release covering over 600 HLA-typed donors. The aim of the study was to test whether cataloging public T cell receptors could identify signatures of past pathogen exposure. To study patterns of TCR occurrence, a later analysis re-analyzed previously published TCR beta repertoires from several hundred donors and added high-resolution HLA genotyping. The number of typed donors differed by locus: about 629-630 for A, B, C, DRB1 and DQB1; some 500 for DQA1; fewer than 610 for DPA1; and some 430 for DPB1. The later analysis used no new phenotypic data to find candidate immune exposures, relying instead on TCR beta sequences and their occurrence across donors. Every discovery cohort repertoire had been produced on one sequencing platform. Study-wide findings and limitations: An association between a missense DCLRE1C variant and V-gene and J-gene trimming of TCR beta chains was found in a later genetic analysis and replicated in an independent cohort. In this cohort, only TCR beta chains were sequenced, and detectable features were limited by the absence of alpha or paired-chain data. The earlier analysis of a few hundred of the donors excluded some 16 rarely observed V segments, including chromosome 9 orphons, because counts were too low. A few of the identified cytomegalovirus-associated TCR beta chains were confirmed in vitro to be specific for cytomegalovirus antigens. HLA typing was unavailable for some donors at each locus, so association tests used only the typed subset. A further reported finding was that TCR beta sequences accurately predicted the HLA-A and HLA-B alleles for most subjects in the first cohort. The study listed 150 to 200 TCR beta chains as associated with cytomegalovirus. In both the original and validation cohorts, the classifier was reported to diagnose cytomegalovirus status with high specificity and sensitivity. In a later analysis, several top co-occurrence clusters were reported to appear linked to parvovirus B19, influenza, CMV and Epstein-Barr virus. Linkage disequilibrium might explain the correlated functional status among segregating V segments, but an unknown experimental factor could not be excluded. According to a later analysis, most CMV-associated TCR beta chains appeared to be HLA-restricted, and the HLA associations seemed to be driven largely by CMV exposure. For the cohort, immune exposure information was limited to CMV serostatus. Roughly uniform sequencing depth across donors was assumed in presence/absence analyses, although this assumption may not hold. Some IMGT-functional V segments, including TRBV6-2 and TRBV6-3, could not be told apart with the 87-base-pair reads, so those segments were excluded. In an earlier analysis of approximately 590 of the donors, most TCR beta V segments appeared in productive rearrangements about 90% or about 30% of the time, broadly matching IMGT annotations. A later analysis associated about 18,000 TCR beta sequences with specific HLA alleles at a false discovery rate of 0.05. The sequencing pipeline was judged likely to have produced a cluster of highly shared sequence variants as a technical artifact. In a later analysis, the rate of TCR association differed among HLA loci, with DRB1 alleles having the most associated TCRs and HLA-C alleles having the fewest. According to a later genetic analysis, donors in an Asian-associated ancestry cluster had fewer N-insertions in productive TCRs than the approximately 700-donor mean. Most TCR sequences were seen in very few donors, while some public TCRs were found in many individuals. A later analysis found that HLA-associated TCR beta chains were more clonally expanded and had lower generation probabilities than equally common non-associated chains. When HLA alleles, especially DR and DQ, strongly co-occurred, attributing TCR associations to individual alleles was difficult. The authors suggested that the approach could potentially be extended to other disease states and immunological phenotypes.

Worth noting for this clone: Its cognate antigen has yet to be identified. One base away there is no much larger clone; base qualities are not given.

The receptor library was made with the immunoSEQ multiplex PCR assay. A mixture of 60 forward primers for TCR Vbeta segments and 13 reverse primers for TCR Jbeta segments was used in the multiplex PCR. The CDR3 region of rearranged TCR beta genes was amplified from genomic DNA with a multiplex PCR assay. The amplified TCR beta libraries were sequenced on the Illumina HiSeq System as 87-base-pair reads. On the authors' methods: A later analysis counted tens of millions of unique TCR beta chains across the 670 or so repertoires, and roughly 9.9 million of these chains were shared by at least two donors. A nearest-neighbor algorithm error-corrected the raw reads and collapsed the reads into unique sequences, merging closely related sequences to remove PCR and sequencing errors. CDR3 sequences were aligned to IMGT reference sequences to assign V, D and J gene segments. For a sequence to be retained, at least a six-nucleotide match to both a V gene segment and a J gene segment was required. A rearrangement counted as productive if the CDR3 had no stop codons and remained in frame with V and J, and every other rearrangement counted as non-productive. Following IMGT convention, CDR3 was defined as the stretch from the second conserved V-encoded cysteine up to the conserved J-encoded phenylalanine. The earlier analysis of 500 to 600 of the donors excluded sequences that lacked an unambiguous match to a single V gene segment. In an earlier analysis of 587 of the donors, V segments were called functional above 56.7% productive rearrangements and were called segregating when the between-donor standard deviation exceeded 5%. A statistical classification framework was developed to diagnose cytomegalovirus status using the catalog of TCR beta chain sequences. A later analysis assigned V and J genes by comparing TCR nucleotide sequences with IMGT/GENE-DB human TR gene sequences. Using the TCRdist pipeline, a later analysis assigned CDR3 sequences along with most-parsimonious VDJ recombination scenarios. In a later analysis, each TCR beta chain was defined by its CDR3 amino acid sequence together with its V-gene family, and reads without a unique V-gene family were excluded. As a way to deal with suspected cross-contamination and a sequencing artifact, a later analysis dropped 500 to 700 nucleotide sequences that were highly shared and had low generation probability. A later analysis calculated a clonal expansion index for each public chain from normalized within-repertoire ranks of inferred template counts. In a later analysis, generation probabilities were computed with a VDJ recombination model fitted to out-of-frame rearrangements, and the resulting probabilities were checked against IGoR. In a later analysis, TCR-TCR, TCR-HLA and TCR-CMV co-occurrence was scored with hypergeometric tests, and a repertoire-size bias correction was applied to TCR pairs. A later analysis estimated false discovery rates by permuting HLA or CMV assignments 20 times. In a later analysis, co-occurring TCRs were grouped with DBSCAN, and TCRdist sequence similarity was added when clustering was performed within HLA-allele-positive subsets. Repertoires with fewer than 30,000 or more than 120,000 public chains, plus five repertoires with anomalous nucleotide sharing, were excluded from co-occurrence clustering. In its TCRdb copy, this immuneACCESS table keeps in-frame sequences only and misses some clones. Where compared with another copy, unresolved V genes explain less than half of these, and the others have no known cause. D and trimming come from the DNA, and the V and J calls and clone size come from that table. A total of about 220,000 clones appear in this sample, less than 85% of them only once. The ten largest clones add up to 0.63% of the sample.

V is cut back by 8 bases and J by 6 bases, with 6 bases in the junction unmatched. Per the germline V gene, ENHRY is the CDR1 and SYGVKD is the CDR2. Inclusive of the bounding cysteine and phenylalanine, the CDR3 is 15 residues long. Only the CDR3 part of the read is kept: 45 bases, read in frame from the first base. The cohort consisted of 670 or so healthy bone marrow donors. Cohort members were all nominally healthy when sampled, although unrecorded immune exposures were likely present. The donor was CMV seronegative and belonged to the group of around 400 seronegative cohort members. Every donor gave a peripheral blood sample, and the peripheral blood mononuclear cells from that sample were used for TCR beta sequencing. Genomic DNA was extracted from the blood cell samples with the Qiagen DNeasy Blood Extraction Kit.

The clonotype was recovered from a man younger than 35 in good health and CMV-seronegative. The chain is encoded by TRBV10-3 joined to TRBJ2-1, with 14 bases aligning to TRBD2. Source material: PBMCs. The DNA sequence is TGTGCCATCCACGGGACTAGCGGGAGATCCAATGAGCAGTTCTTC. It encodes CAIHGTSGRSNEQFF.